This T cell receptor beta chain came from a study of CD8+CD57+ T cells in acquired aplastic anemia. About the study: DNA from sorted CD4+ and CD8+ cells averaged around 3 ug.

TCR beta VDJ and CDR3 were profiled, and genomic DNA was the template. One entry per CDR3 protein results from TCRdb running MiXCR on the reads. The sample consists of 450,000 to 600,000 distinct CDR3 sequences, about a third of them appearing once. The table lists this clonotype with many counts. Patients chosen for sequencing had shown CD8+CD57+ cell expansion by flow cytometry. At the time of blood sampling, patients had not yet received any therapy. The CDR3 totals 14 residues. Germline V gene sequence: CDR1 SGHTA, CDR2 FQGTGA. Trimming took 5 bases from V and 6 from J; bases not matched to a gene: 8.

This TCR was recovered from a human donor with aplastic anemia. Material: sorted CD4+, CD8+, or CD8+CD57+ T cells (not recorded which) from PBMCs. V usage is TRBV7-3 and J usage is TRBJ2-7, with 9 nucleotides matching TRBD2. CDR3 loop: CASSIGASGTEQYF. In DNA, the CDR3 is TGTGCCAGCAGCATCGGGGCTAGCGGGACCGAGCAGTACTTC.